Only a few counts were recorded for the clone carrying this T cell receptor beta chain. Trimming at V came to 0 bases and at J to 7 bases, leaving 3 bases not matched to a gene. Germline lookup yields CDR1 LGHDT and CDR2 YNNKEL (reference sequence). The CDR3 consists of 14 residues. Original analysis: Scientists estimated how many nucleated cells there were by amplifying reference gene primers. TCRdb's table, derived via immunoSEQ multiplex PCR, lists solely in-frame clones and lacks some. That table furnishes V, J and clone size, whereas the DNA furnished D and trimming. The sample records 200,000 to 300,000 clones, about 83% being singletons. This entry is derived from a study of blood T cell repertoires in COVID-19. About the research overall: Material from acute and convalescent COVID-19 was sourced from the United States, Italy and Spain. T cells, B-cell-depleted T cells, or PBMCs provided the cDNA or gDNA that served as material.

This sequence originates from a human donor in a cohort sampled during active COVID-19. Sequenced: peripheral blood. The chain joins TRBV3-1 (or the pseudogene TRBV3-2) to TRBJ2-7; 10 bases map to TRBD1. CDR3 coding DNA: TGTGCCAGCAGCCAAGAAGGGACAGGGGTTGAGCAGTACTTC. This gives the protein CASSQEGTGVEQYF.